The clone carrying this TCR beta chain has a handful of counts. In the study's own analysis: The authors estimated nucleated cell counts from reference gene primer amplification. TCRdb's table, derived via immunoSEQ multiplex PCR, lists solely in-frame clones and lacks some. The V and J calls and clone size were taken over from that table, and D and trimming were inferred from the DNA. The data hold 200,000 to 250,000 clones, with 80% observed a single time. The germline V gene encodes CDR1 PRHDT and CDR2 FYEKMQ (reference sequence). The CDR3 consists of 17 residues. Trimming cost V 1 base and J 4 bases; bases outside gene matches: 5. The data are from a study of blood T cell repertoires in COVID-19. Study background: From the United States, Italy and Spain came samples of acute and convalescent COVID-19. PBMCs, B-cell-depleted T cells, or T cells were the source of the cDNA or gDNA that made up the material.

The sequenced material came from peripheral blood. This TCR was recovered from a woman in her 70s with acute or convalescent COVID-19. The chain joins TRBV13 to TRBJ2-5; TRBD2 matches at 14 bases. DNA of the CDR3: TGTGCCAGCAGCTTAGTGGGACTAGCGGGAGTATCAGAGACCCAGTACTTC. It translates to CASSLVGLAGVSETQYF.